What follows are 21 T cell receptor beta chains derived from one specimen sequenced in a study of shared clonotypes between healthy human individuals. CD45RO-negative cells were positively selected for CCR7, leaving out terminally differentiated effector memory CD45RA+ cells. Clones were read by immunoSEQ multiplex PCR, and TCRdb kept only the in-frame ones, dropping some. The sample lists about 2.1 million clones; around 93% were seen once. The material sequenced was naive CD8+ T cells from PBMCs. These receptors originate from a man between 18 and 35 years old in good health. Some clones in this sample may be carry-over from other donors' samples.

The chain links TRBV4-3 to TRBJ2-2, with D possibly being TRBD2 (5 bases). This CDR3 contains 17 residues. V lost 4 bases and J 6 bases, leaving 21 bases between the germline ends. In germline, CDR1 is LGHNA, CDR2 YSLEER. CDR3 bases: TGCGCCAGCAGCCCAGGACTGCGGGTCACTATCGCCGGGGAGCTGTTTTTT. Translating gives CASSPGLRVTIAGELFF.

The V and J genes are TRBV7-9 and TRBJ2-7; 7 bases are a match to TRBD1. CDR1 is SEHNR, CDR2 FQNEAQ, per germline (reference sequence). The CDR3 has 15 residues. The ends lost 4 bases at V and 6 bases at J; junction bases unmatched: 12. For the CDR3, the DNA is TGTGCCAGCAGCTCGCCGGCCACAGGGGTGGTCGAGCAGTACTTC. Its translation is CASSSPATGVVEQYF.

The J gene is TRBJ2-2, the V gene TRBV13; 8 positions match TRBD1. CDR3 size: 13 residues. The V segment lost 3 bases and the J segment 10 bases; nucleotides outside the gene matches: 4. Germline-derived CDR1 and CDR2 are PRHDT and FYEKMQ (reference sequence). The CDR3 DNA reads TGTGCCAGCAGCTTCAGGGGGCACGAGGAGCTGTTTTTT. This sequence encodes CASSFRGHEELFF.

CDR3 loop: CATSRAGQTEAFF. CDR3 bases: TGTGCCACCAGCAGGGCGGGGCAAACTGAAGCTTTCTTT. The chain couples TRBV15 to TRBJ1-1; tentative D call: TRBD1 (5 bases). CDR1 LNHNV and CDR2 YYDKDF come from the germline V gene (reference sequence). This CDR3 region has 13 residues. V gave up 3 bases and J gave up 5 bases, with 10 bases separating them.

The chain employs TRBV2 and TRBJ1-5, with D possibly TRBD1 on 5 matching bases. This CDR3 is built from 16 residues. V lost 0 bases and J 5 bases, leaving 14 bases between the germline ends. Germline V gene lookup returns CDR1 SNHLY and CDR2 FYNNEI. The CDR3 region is CASSEARGRWDQPQHF. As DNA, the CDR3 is TGTGCCAGCAGTGAAGCGAGGGGCAGGTGGGATCAGCCCCAGCATTTT. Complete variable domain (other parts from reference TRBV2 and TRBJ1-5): EPEVTQTPSHQVTQMGQEVILRCVPISNHLYFYWYRQILGQKVEFLVSFYNNEISEKSEIFDDQFSVERPDGSNFTLKIRSTKLEDSAMYFCASSEARGRWDQPQHFGDGTRLSIL.

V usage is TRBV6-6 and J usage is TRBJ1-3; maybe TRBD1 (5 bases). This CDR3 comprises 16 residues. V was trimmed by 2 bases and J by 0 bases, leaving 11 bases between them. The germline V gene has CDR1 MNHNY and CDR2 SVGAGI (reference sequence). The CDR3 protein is CASSYLNRISGNTIYF. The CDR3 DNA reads TGTGCCAGCAGTTACCTAAACAGGATCTCTGGAAACACCATATATTTT.

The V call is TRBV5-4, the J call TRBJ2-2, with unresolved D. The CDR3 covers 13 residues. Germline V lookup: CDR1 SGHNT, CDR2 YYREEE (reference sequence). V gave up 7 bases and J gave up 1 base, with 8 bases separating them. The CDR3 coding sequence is TGTGCCAGCCGATCATTGAACACCGGGGAGCTGTTTTTT. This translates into CASRSLNTGELFF.

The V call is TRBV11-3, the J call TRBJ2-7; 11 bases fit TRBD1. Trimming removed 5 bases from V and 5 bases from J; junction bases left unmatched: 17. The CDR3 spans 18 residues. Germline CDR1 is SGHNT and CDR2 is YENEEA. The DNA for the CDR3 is TGTGCCAGCAGCCCCCTGGACAGGGGGCCCCCTACTATCGACGAGCAGTACTTC. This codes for CASSPLDRGPPTIDEQYF.

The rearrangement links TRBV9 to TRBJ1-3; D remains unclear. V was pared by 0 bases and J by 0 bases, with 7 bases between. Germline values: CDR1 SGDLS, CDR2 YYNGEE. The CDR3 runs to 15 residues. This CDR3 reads CASSVVPASGNTIYF. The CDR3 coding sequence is TGTGCCAGCAGCGTAGTACCAGCCTCTGGAAACACCATATATTTT. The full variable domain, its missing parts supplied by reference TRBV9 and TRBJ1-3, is DSGVTQTPKHLITATGQRVTLRCSPRSGDLSVYWYQQSLDQGLQFLIQYYNGEERAKGNILERFSAQQFPDLHSELNLSSLELGDSALYFCASSVVPASGNTIYFGEGSWLTVV.

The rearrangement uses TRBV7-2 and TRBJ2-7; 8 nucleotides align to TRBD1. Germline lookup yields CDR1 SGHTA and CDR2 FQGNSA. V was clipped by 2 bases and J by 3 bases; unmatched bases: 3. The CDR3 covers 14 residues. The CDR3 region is CASSLRQGLYEQYF. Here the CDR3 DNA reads TGTGCCAGCAGCTTAAGACAGGGGCTCTACGAGCAGTACTTC.

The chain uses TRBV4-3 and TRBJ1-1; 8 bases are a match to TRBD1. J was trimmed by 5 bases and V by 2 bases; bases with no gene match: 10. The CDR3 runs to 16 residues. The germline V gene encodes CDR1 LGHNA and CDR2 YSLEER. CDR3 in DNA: TGCGCCAGCAGCCAACGGGAGACAGGGGTATGGACTGAAGCTTTCTTT. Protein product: CASSQRETGVWTEAFF.

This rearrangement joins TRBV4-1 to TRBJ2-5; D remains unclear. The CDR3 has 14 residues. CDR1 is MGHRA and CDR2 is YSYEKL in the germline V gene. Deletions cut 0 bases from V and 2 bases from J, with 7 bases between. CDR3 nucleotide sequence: TGCGCCAGCAGCCAAGAGTGGAAACAAGAGACCCAGTACTTC. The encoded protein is CASSQEWKQETQYF.

The CDR3 bases are TGTGCCAGTAGTATGCTGATGACCGGGGAGCTGTTTTTT. Translation gives CASSMLMTGELFF. The chain links TRBV19 to TRBJ2-2; D is unclear. Germline V gene lookup returns CDR1 LNHDA and CDR2 SQIVND (reference sequence). This CDR3 is built from 13 residues. Trimming shortened V by 3 bases and J by 5 bases, and 7 bases separated the two germline ends.

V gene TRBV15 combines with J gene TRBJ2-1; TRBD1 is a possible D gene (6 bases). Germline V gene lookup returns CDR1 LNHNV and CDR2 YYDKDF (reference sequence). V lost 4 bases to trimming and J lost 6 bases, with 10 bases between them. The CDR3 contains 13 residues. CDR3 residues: CATSKLGGNEQFF. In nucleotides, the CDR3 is TGTGCCACCAGCAAACTAGGGGGCAATGAGCAGTTCTTC.

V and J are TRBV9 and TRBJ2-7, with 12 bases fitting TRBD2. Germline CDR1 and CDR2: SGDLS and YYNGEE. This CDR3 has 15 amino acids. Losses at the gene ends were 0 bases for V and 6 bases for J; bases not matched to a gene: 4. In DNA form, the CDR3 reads TGTGCCAGCAGCGTAGGTGTGACTAGCGGGGGCGAGCAGTACTTC. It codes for CASSVGVTSGGEQYF.

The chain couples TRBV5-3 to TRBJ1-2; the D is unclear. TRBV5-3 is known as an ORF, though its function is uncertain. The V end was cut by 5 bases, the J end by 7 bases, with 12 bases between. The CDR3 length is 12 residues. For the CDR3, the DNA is TGTGCCAGAAGGCCTACCGTTTCTGGCTACACCTTC. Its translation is CARRPTVSGYTF.

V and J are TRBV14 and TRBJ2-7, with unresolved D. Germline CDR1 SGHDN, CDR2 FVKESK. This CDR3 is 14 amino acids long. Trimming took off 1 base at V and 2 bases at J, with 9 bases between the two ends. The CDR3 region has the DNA TGTGCCAGCAGCCAAGCGGACCCTACCTACGAGCAGTACTTC. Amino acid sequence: CASSQADPTYEQYF.

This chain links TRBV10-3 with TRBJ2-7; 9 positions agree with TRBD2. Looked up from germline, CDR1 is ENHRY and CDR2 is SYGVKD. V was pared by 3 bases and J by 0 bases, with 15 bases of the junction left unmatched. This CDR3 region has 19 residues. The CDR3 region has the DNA TGTGCCATCAGTGACAATCCGGGACTAGCTGACATAAGCTCCTACGAGCAGTACTTC. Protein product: CAISDNPGLADISSYEQYF.

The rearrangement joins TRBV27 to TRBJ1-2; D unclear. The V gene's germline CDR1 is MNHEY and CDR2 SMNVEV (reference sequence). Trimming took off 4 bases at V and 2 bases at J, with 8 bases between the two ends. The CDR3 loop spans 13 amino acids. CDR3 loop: CASSYQGNYGYTF. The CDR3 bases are TGTGCCAGCAGTTATCAAGGCAACTATGGCTACACCTTC.

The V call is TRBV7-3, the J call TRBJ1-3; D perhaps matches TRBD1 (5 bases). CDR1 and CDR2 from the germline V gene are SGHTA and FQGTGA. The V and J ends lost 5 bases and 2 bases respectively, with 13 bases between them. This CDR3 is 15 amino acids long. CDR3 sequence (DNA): TGTGCCAGCAGCAACCCCGGGACCCCTGGAAACACCATATATTTT. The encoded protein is CASSNPGTPGNTIYF.

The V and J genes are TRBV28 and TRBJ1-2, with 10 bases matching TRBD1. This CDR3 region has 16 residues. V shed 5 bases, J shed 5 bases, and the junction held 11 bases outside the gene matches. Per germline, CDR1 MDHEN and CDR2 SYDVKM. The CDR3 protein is CASSLEDRGIRYGYTF. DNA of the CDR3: TGTGCCAGCAGTCTCGAGGACAGGGGGATTCGGTATGGCTACACCTTC.